These 29 T cell receptor beta chains were all obtained from the same sample, sequenced in a study of CD8+ T cells in alopecia areata. RNA, once extracted, was reverse transcribed into cDNA for use as the sequencing template. The method was immunoSEQ multiplex PCR; TCRdb's version includes in-frame clones alone and lacks a portion of them. This sample has about 190,000 clones, with 60% found just once. Treatment indicated: oral pan-JAK inhibitor, 5-10 mg twice daily. The sample consisted of CD4+ T cells sorted from blood, taken at week 24, from a patient treated with tofacitinib. Source of these receptors: a human donor with alopecia areata.

The V call is TRBV7-2, the J call TRBJ2-1, with 9 bases fitting TRBD1. Germline assignment: CDR1 SGHTA and CDR2 FQGNSA. V shed 5 bases, J shed 4 bases, and the junction held 9 bases outside the gene matches. The CDR3 sequence is 16 residues long. The CDR3 loop reads CASSQSGQGWYNEQFF. CDR3 DNA sequence: TGTGCCAGCAGCCAATCGGGACAGGGTTGGTACAATGAGCAGTTCTTC.

The chain has TRBV30 and TRBJ1-1; D remains unclear. The CDR3 extends over 14 amino acids. Trimming removed 3 bases from V and 0 bases from J, with 11 bases in between. Looked up from germline, CDR1 is GTSNPN and CDR2 is SVGIG (reference sequence). The CDR3 loop is CAWSKGGVNTEAFF. CDR3 DNA: TGTGCCTGGAGCAAAGGAGGCGTGAACACTGAAGCTTTCTTT. Together with reference TRBV30 and TRBJ1-1, the CDR3 gives the full variable domain: SQTIHQWPATLVQPVGSPLSLECTVEGTSNPNLYWYRQAAGRGLQLLFYSVGIGQISSEVPQNLSASRPQDRQFILSSKKLLLSDSGFYLCAWSKGGVNTEAFFGQGTRLTVV.

The V gene is TRBV4-2, the J gene TRBJ1-1, with TRBD1 as a possible D gene (6 bases). This CDR3 contains 16 residues. Germline CDR1 is LGHNA and CDR2 is YNFKEQ. V lost 2 bases and J lost 6, with 19 bases in between. CDR3 nucleotides: TGTGCCAGCAGCCAACTGGGCCCGGGGGGGGCCGCTGAAGCTTTCTTT. The encoded protein is CASSQLGPGGAAEAFF.

V gene TRBV12-2 combines with J gene TRBJ2-5; the D segment call TRBD2 is taken from the table without a DNA check. TRBV12-2 represents a pseudogene. The CDR3 sequence is 16 residues long. DNA for the CDR3: TGTGCAAGTCGCGCTAGATCCACTAGGACCCAAGAGACCCAGTACTTC. As protein: CASRARSTRTQETQYF.

As DNA, the CDR3 is TGTGCCAGCAGGGCGGACCTCGCCGGGGAGCTGTTTTTT. Amino acid sequence: CASRADLAGELFF. V is TRBV7-8 and J is TRBJ2-2; D unresolved. Per germline, CDR1 SGHVS and CDR2 FQNEAQ. Trimming shortened V by 6 bases and J by 6 bases, and 11 bases separated the two germline ends. The CDR3 is 13 residues long.

The genes are TRBV29-1 and TRBJ2-3; D unclear. Trimming removed 3 bases from V and 10 bases from J, with 11 bases in between. The germline gives CDR1 SQVTM, CDR2 ANQGSEA. There are 11 residues in the CDR3. This chain's CDR3 is CSVDMSWAQYF. In nucleotides, the CDR3 is TGCAGCGTTGACATGAGTTGGGCGCAGTATTTT.

The rearrangement uses TRBV25-1 and TRBJ2-5; D call uncertain. Trimming took off 6 bases at V and 1 base at J, with 12 bases between the two ends. Looked up from germline, CDR1 is MGHDK and CDR2 is SYGVNS. The CDR3 loop spans 14 amino acids. CDR3 loop: CASSRPGSQETQYF. Here the CDR3 DNA reads TGTGCCAGCAGCCGCCCCGGGTCCCAAGAGACCCAGTACTTC.

This clone was seen more than once but under ten times. The chain combines TRBV4-2 with TRBJ1-2; tentative D call: TRBD1 (6 bases). This CDR3 is built from 16 residues. Trimming pared 0 bases from V and 7 bases from J, leaving 18 bases between. From germline, CDR1 is LGHNA and CDR2 YNFKEQ. CDR3 in DNA: TGTGCCAGCAGCCAAGATTCGCCTCGGGGGCGCGGTGGCTACACCTTC. The encoded protein is CASSQDSPRGRGGYTF.

In this sample, this clone turned up a few times. The chain carries TRBV27 and TRBJ2-1; 7 bases fit TRBD1. The CDR3 loop spans 16 amino acids. V trimming: 2 bases; J trimming: 4 bases; junction bases outside the gene matches: 8. Germline CDR1 reads MNHEY; CDR2 reads SMNVEV (reference sequence). CDR3 DNA: TGTGCCAGCAGTTTAGATAAGGACAGGACATACAATGAGCAGTTCTTC. Translating gives CASSLDKDRTYNEQFF.

This rearrangement joins TRBV21-1 to TRBJ1-2. TRBV21-1 is tagged as a pseudogene. This CDR3 has 16 amino acids. CDR3 sequence (DNA): TGTGCCAGCAGCAAAGCACGTAGGAGGGGTAACTATGGCTACACCTTC. Residues: CASSKARRRGNYGYTF.

The rearrangement links TRBV20-1 to TRBJ2-7, with D hard to call. CDR1 and CDR2 (germline): DFQATT, SNEGSKA (reference sequence). This CDR3 comprises 11 residues. The V gene lost 6 bases and the J gene lost 10 bases, with 16 bases spanning the gap. CDR3 protein: CSASSPPHQYF. CDR3 nucleotides: TGCAGTGCCAGTTCGCCTCCTCATCAGTACTTC.

Concerning this clone itself: Germline is not matched at one junction end, which may reflect a read error. The rearrangement links TRBV6-1 to TRBJ2-2, with D possibly matching TRBD2 (7 bases). CDR3 length: 16 residues. Germline-derived CDR1 and CDR2 are MNHNS and SASEGT. CDR3 in DNA: TGTGCCATCAGTGTTACGGCGGGGGCGGTCACCGGGGAGCTGTTTTTT. Its translation is CAISVTAGAVTGELFF.

This clone turned up a few times. The CDR3 here is CASSQWGTGELFF. In nucleotides, the CDR3 is TGTGCCAGCAGCCAATGGGGCACCGGGGAGCTGTTTTTT. The chain employs TRBV14 and TRBJ2-2, with D unclear. Per germline, CDR1 SGHDN and CDR2 FVKESK. V gave up 2 bases and J gave up 4 bases, with 5 bases separating them. The CDR3 covers 13 residues. Full variable domain (rest looked up from reference TRBV14 and TRBJ2-2): EAGVTQFPSHSVIEKGQTVTLRCDPISGHDNLYWYRRVMGKEIKFLLHFVKESKQDESGMPNNRFLAERTGGTYSTLKVQPAELEDSGVYFCASSQWGTGELFFGEGSRLTVL.

The chain employs TRBV30 and TRBJ2-2, with 7 bases fitting TRBD1. This CDR3 is 16 amino acids long. Per the germline V gene, CDR1 is GTSNPN and CDR2 is SVGIG (reference sequence). V shed 2 bases, J shed 0 bases, and the junction held 6 bases outside the gene matches. CDR3 bases: TGTGCCTGGAGTCTAGGACAGGCCTCGAACACCGGGGAGCTGTTTTTT. This encodes CAWSLGQASNTGELFF.

The gene calls are TRBV30 and TRBJ1-5; D possibly corresponds to TRBD1 (6 bases). Germline V gene data show CDR1 as GTSNPN and CDR2 as SVGIG (reference sequence). The CDR3 spans 13 residues. The ends were cut back, 7 bases at V and 2 bases at J, with 12 bases in the middle. The CDR3 loop reads CALRAGGNQPQHF. For the CDR3, the DNA is TGTGCCTTAAGGGCAGGGGGCAATCAGCCCCAGCATTTT.

The rearrangement links TRBV25-1 to TRBJ2-4; maybe TRBD2 (5 bases). The CDR3 consists of 15 residues. CDR1 is MGHDK and CDR2 is SYGVNS in the germline V gene. V was cut by 3 bases and J by 0 bases, with 9 bases left in between. The CDR3 DNA sequence: TGTGCCAGCAGTGATACGGGGTCAGCCAAAAACATTCAGTACTTC. The encoded protein is CASSDTGSAKNIQYF.

The V gene is TRBV7-2, the J gene TRBJ2-1, with TRBD2 matching over 7 bases. Unmatched junction bases numbered 12, after V lost 2 bases and J lost 14 bases. Germline-derived CDR1 and CDR2 are SGHTA and FQGNSA. This CDR3 contains 14 residues. DNA for the CDR3: TGTGCCAGCAGCTTAACCCCCAATAGCGGGTCCGAGTTCTTC. Its protein product is CASSLTPNSGSEFF.

The J gene is TRBJ1-6, the V gene TRBV19; TRBD1 is a possible D gene (6 bases). Germline assignment: CDR1 LNHDA and CDR2 SQIVND (reference sequence). The CDR3 consists of 16 residues. V dropped 4 bases and J dropped 7 bases, with 17 bases sitting between them. CDR3 nucleotides: TGTGCCAGTAGTACCACCCGGCAGGGGATCAATTCACCCCTCCACTTT. This encodes CASSTTRQGINSPLHF.

The chain couples TRBV27 to TRBJ1-2; D is perhaps TRBD1 (6 bases). Germline V gene lookup returns CDR1 MNHEY and CDR2 SMNVEV (reference sequence). V was trimmed by 5 bases and J by 2 bases, leaving 12 bases between them. This CDR3 region has 14 residues. CDR3 in amino acids: CASSVDRTNYGYTF. The CDR3 coding sequence is TGTGCCAGCAGTGTCGACAGGACGAACTATGGCTACACCTTC.

J is TRBJ2-5 and V is TRBV30, with D possibly matching TRBD2 (6 bases). This CDR3 has 12 residues. The V gene's germline CDR1 is GTSNPN and CDR2 SVGIG (reference sequence). Trimming pared 3 bases from V and 5 bases from J, leaving 10 bases between. The CDR3 is CAWRGSGETQYF. The CDR3, as DNA: TGTGCCTGGAGGGGGAGCGGGGAGACCCAGTACTTC.

A single count supports this clone. The chain joins TRBV30 to TRBJ1-1; D gene unclear. V lost 5 bases and J 1 base, leaving 8 bases between the germline ends. The CDR3 is 12 amino acids. From germline, CDR1 is GTSNPN and CDR2 SVGIG (reference sequence). The CDR3 here is CAWEGGNTEAFF. The DNA of the CDR3 is TGTGCCTGGGAAGGCGGGAACACTGAAGCTTTCTTT.

This clone was detected a few times. The chain combines TRBV9 with TRBJ1-1, with D perhaps TRBD1 (6 bases). Trimming stripped 0 bases from V and 4 bases from J, with 13 bases between. The CDR3 loop spans 15 amino acids. Germline V gene lookup returns CDR1 SGDLS and CDR2 YYNGEE. The CDR3 DNA sequence: TGTGCCAGCAGCGTAGCGGCGGGGGCAAGCACTGAAGCTTTCTTT. Protein: CASSVAAGASTEAFF.

This rearrangement joins TRBV29-1 to TRBJ2-7; D gene uncertain. Germline V gene sequence: CDR1 SQVTM, CDR2 ANQGSEA. The CDR3 is made up of 11 amino acids. The ends were cut back, 4 bases at V and 1 base at J, with 5 bases in the middle. In nucleotides, the CDR3 is TGCAGCGTTGCCCAATCCTACGAGCAGTACTTC. It encodes CSVAQSYEQYF.

This chain links TRBV6-1 with TRBJ2-5; maybe TRBD1 (5 bases). The ends were cut back, 5 bases at V and 2 bases at J, with 12 bases in the middle. The CDR3 has 14 residues. Germline V lookup: CDR1 MNHNS, CDR2 SASEGT. This CDR3 reads CASSLADIQETQYF. The CDR3 DNA reads TGTGCCAGCAGTCTTGCGGACATTCAAGAGACCCAGTACTTC.

Here the CDR3 reads CASSLELAGGPGDTQYF. The CDR3 region has the DNA TGTGCCAGCAGCCTGGAGTTGGCGGGGGGGCCGGGGGATACGCAGTATTTT. The rearrangement joins TRBV7-2 to TRBJ2-3, with 9 nucleotides matching TRBD2. Germline CDR1 SGHTA, CDR2 FQGNSA. V shed 5 bases, J shed 6 bases, and the junction held 15 bases outside the gene matches. The CDR3 consists of 17 residues.

This rearrangement joins TRBV9 to TRBJ1-1; D is unresolved. The CDR3 contains 15 residues. V was clipped by 0 bases and J by 1 base, with 10 bases between them. The germline V gene has CDR1 SGDLS and CDR2 YYNGEE. The CDR3 coding sequence is TGTGCCAGCAGCGTAGGGACTGGAAGGAACACTGAAGCTTTCTTT. This codes for CASSVGTGRNTEAFF.

CDR3 in amino acids: CASSFAGDTEAFF. The CDR3 DNA reads as TGTGCCAGCAGTTTCGCAGGGGACACTGAAGCTTTCTTT. The chain joins TRBV6-5 to TRBJ1-1; D is possibly TRBD1 (6 bases). Germline V lookup: CDR1 MNHEY, CDR2 SVGAGI. The CDR3 consists of 13 residues. Deletions cut 4 bases from V and 3 bases from J, with 9 bases between.

The J gene is TRBJ2-3, the V gene TRBV29-1; no reliable D call. The V gene lost 7 bases and the J gene lost 2 bases, with 10 bases spanning the gap. This CDR3 comprises 12 residues. CDR1 is SQVTM and CDR2 is ANQGSEA in the germline V gene. The CDR3 DNA follows: TGCAGCGCCAAGGCCCTCACAGATACGCAGTATTTT. As protein: CSAKALTDTQYF.

The rearrangement joins TRBV9 to TRBJ2-1; D is possibly TRBD2 (5 bases). Trimming stripped 3 bases from V and 4 bases from J, with 11 bases between. The CDR3 has 14 residues. Germline CDR1 and CDR2: SGDLS and YYNGEE. In nucleotides, the CDR3 is TGTGCCAGCAGCGCCTGGACGGGGTACAATGAGCAGTTCTTC. This translates into CASSAWTGYNEQFF.